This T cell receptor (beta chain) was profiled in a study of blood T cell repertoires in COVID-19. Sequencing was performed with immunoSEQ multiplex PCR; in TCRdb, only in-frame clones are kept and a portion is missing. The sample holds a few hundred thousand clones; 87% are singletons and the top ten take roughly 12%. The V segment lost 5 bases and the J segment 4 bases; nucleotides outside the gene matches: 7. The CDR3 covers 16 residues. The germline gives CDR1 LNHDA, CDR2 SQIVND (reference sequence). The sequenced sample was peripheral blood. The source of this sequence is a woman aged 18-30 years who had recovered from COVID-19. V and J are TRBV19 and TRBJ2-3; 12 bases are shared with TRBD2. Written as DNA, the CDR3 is TGTGCCAGTAGTTATAGACTAGCGGGAGTGGCAGATACGCAGTATTTT. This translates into CASSYRLAGVADTQYF.